This T cell receptor beta chain was recovered during a study of cytomegalovirus exposure and HLA in healthy donors. The overall study: Unique TCR beta sequences numbering about 100 million came from some 200 million T cells in an earlier analysis.

This clone showed up just a few times. Primers for the PCR totalled 60 Vbeta and 13 Jbeta. The table came from immunoSEQ multiplex PCR; TCRdb's copy has only in-frame clones and leaves some out. Here the sample spans some 150,000 clones, over 60% being singletons. Sample: PBMCs. This TCR came from a woman aged 25 to 39 in good health and CMV-seropositive.

DNA for the CDR3: TGTGCCAGCAGTTTAACACAGGGCCAGCCCCAGCATTTT. Translating gives CASSLTQGQPQHF. The V gene is TRBV28, the J gene TRBJ1-5, with TRBD1 as a possible D gene (6 bases). Germline CDR1 reads MDHEN; CDR2 reads SYDVKM. The V and J ends lost 2 bases and 7 bases respectively, with 9 bases between them. The CDR3 length is 13 residues.